A selection of T cell receptor beta chains follows, all from one sample in a study of blood T cells in healthy people across ages. TCRdb reprocessed the 5' RACE reads with MiXCR, giving one entry per CDR3 protein. This sample has hundreds of thousands of distinct CDR3 sequences, with around 62% found just once. The sequenced sample consisted of blood. These receptor sequences come from a man aged 30 to 39 in good health. The CDR3 runs from the conserved cysteine through the conserved F or W. A D gene is named only where the DNA matches it firmly. Clone size is not always given. Where it is, it says once, few, many or a class for expanded clones.

clone_size: -
j_call: TRBJ2-2
d_call: -
v_call: TRBV7-2
cdr3_nt: TGTGCCAGCAGCTTAGATGAAGGCCGCGGGGAGCTGTTTTTT
cdr3_aa: CASSLDEGRGELFF

clone_size: few
j_call: TRBJ1-2
d_call: -
v_call: TRBV9
cdr3_nt: TGTGCCAGCAGTATTCAGGGTGGCTACACCTTC
cdr3_aa: CASSIQGGYTF

clone_size: -
j_call: TRBJ1-6
d_call: -
v_call: TRBV6-1
cdr3_nt: TGTGCCAGCAGTGAAGTGGCAGGGCCGTCACCCCTCCACTTT
cdr3_aa: CASSEVAGPSPLHF

clone_size: -
j_call: TRBJ2-1
d_call: TRBD1
v_call: TRBV5-5
cdr3_nt: TGTGCCAGCAGGGGACAGGGGGCGTTCGTCAATGAGCAGTTCTTC
cdr3_aa: CASRGQGAFVNEQFF

clone_size: -
j_call: TRBJ2-2
d_call: TRBD2
v_call: TRBV7-2
cdr3_nt: TGTGCCAGCAGCTTAGTCGGGGGGTATACCGGGGAGCTGTTTTTT
cdr3_aa: CASSLVGGYTGELFF

clone_size: -
j_call: TRBJ1-2
d_call: -
v_call: TRBV20-1
cdr3_nt: TGCAGTGCTAGAGTTCAGTTCTATGGCTACACCTTC
cdr3_aa: CSARVQFYGYTF

clone_size: -
j_call: TRBJ1-1
d_call: -
v_call: TRBV9
cdr3_nt: TGTGCCAGCAGCAATCAGGGGATGAACACTGAAGCTTTCTTT
cdr3_aa: CASSNQGMNTEAFF

clone_size: -
j_call: TRBJ2-1
d_call: -
v_call: TRBV5-1
cdr3_nt: TGCGCCAGCACCACCGAGTTAGGGACGGGCTACAATGAGCAGTTCTTC
cdr3_aa: CASTTELGTGYNEQFF

clone_size: -
j_call: TRBJ2-7
d_call: -
v_call: TRBV4-1
cdr3_nt: TGCGCCAGCAGCCAAGAGGCCCCGACAGAATACTCCTACGAGCAGTACTTC
cdr3_aa: CASSQEAPTEYSYEQYF

clone_size: -
j_call: TRBJ2-5
d_call: TRBD1
v_call: TRBV5-5
cdr3_nt: TGTGCCAGCAGCTTGGATACAGGGGGCCAAGAGACCCAGTACTTC
cdr3_aa: CASSLDTGGQETQYF

clone_size: once
j_call: TRBJ1-6
d_call: TRBD1
v_call: TRBV20-1
cdr3_nt: TGCAGTGCTAGTCGGGGACAGTTTAATTCACCCCTCCACTTT
cdr3_aa: CSASRGQFNSPLHF

clone_size: few
j_call: TRBJ2-3
d_call: TRBD2
v_call: TRBV3-1
cdr3_nt: TGTGCCAGCAGCCCGACTAGCGCCGCAGTTACGCAGTATTTT
cdr3_aa: CASSPTSAAVTQYF

clone_size: -
j_call: TRBJ1-2
d_call: TRBD1
v_call: TRBV20-1
cdr3_nt: TGCAGTGCTAGAGCAGGGGGGGACTATGACTACACCTTC
cdr3_aa: CSARAGGDYDYTF

clone_size: -
j_call: TRBJ2-5
d_call: TRBD2
v_call: TRBV5-1
cdr3_nt: TGCGCCAGCAGCTTGGCCACTAGCGGCCAAGAGACCCAGTACTTC
cdr3_aa: CASSLATSGQETQYF

clone_size: -
j_call: TRBJ2-1
d_call: TRBD1
v_call: TRBV15
cdr3_nt: TGTGCCACAGGGGGACAGGGGGCCCACAATGAGCAGTTCTTC
cdr3_aa: CATGGQGAHNEQFF

clone_size: few
j_call: TRBJ2-1
d_call: -
v_call: TRBV4-3
cdr3_nt: TGCGCCAGCAGCCAAAGTAAGGCTAACAATGAGCAGTTCTTC
cdr3_aa: CASSQSKANNEQFF

clone_size: many
j_call: TRBJ1-2
d_call: -
v_call: TRBV28
cdr3_nt: TGTGCCAGCAGTTTGTTGAACTATGGCTACACCTTC
cdr3_aa: CASSLLNYGYTF

clone_size: -
j_call: TRBJ2-1
d_call: -
v_call: TRBV7-2
cdr3_nt: TGTGCCAGCAGCAACGGGGTCCCCTACAATGAGCAGTTCTTC
cdr3_aa: CASSNGVPYNEQFF

clone_size: few
j_call: TRBJ2-7
d_call: TRBD1
v_call: TRBV7-2
cdr3_nt: TGTGCCAGCAGCTTGGGACAGGGTGTCGGCTACGAGCAGTACTTC
cdr3_aa: CASSLGQGVGYEQYF

clone_size: few
j_call: TRBJ2-5
d_call: -
v_call: TRBV10-3
cdr3_nt: TGTGCCATCAGAGACCCGCCGGGAGAGACCCAGTACTTC
cdr3_aa: CAIRDPPGETQYF

clone_size: -
j_call: TRBJ1-2
d_call: -
v_call: TRBV6-5
cdr3_nt: TGTGCCAGCAGAGGACCCTCGAAGGGCGGCTACACCTTC
cdr3_aa: CASRGPSKGGYTF

clone_size: -
j_call: TRBJ2-7
d_call: TRBD1
v_call: TRBV5-1
cdr3_nt: TGCGCCAGCAGCTCCGGGACAGGGGTCCCCGAGCAGTACTTC
cdr3_aa: CASSSGTGVPEQYF

clone_size: -
j_call: TRBJ1-2
d_call: TRBD1
v_call: TRBV20-1
cdr3_nt: TGCAGTCCAGGGGGTAACTATGGCTACACCTTC
cdr3_aa: CSPGGNYGYTF

clone_size: -
j_call: TRBJ2-2
d_call: TRBD1
v_call: TRBV6-2/TRBV6-3
cdr3_nt: TGTGCCAGCAGGGGGACAGGGGGCTTCGGGGAGCTGTTTTTT
cdr3_aa: CASRGTGGFGELFF

clone_size: -
j_call: TRBJ1-2
d_call: -
v_call: TRBV10-3
cdr3_nt: TGTGCCATCAGTGGGCAGGGTGGGCATGGCTACACCTTC
cdr3_aa: CAISGQGGHGYTF

clone_size: -
j_call: TRBJ1-2
d_call: -
v_call: TRBV28
cdr3_nt: TGTGCCAGCAGTTCTGGGACATGGTATGGCTACACCTTC
cdr3_aa: CASSSGTWYGYTF

clone_size: few
j_call: TRBJ2-6
d_call: -
v_call: TRBV4-3
cdr3_nt: TGCGCCAGCAGCCAAGATATCGCCGGTATTGGTGGGGCCAACGTCCTGACTTTC
cdr3_aa: CASSQDIAGIGGANVLTF

clone_size: -
j_call: TRBJ1-6
d_call: -
v_call: TRBV6-5
cdr3_nt: TGTGCCAGCAGCCGGGAACAGTTGGATTCACCCCTCCACTTT
cdr3_aa: CASSREQLDSPLHF

clone_size: -
j_call: TRBJ2-5
d_call: -
v_call: TRBV20-1
cdr3_nt: TGCAGTGCTACTAGCCCTGTGGGGGTACAGGAGACCCAGTACTTC
cdr3_aa: CSATSPVGVQETQYF

clone_size: -
j_call: TRBJ2-3
d_call: TRBD2
v_call: TRBV7-9
cdr3_nt: TGTGCCAGCAGTCCCAGGACTAGCGGGGCATTCGGAGATACGCAGTATTTT
cdr3_aa: CASSPRTSGAFGDTQYF

clone_size: -
j_call: TRBJ2-7
d_call: TRBD1
v_call: TRBV7-8
cdr3_nt: TGTGCCAGCAGCGTTGGGACAGGGAGGAGCTCCTACGAGCAGTACTTC
cdr3_aa: CASSVGTGRSSYEQYF

clone_size: -
j_call: TRBJ1-2
d_call: -
v_call: TRBV6-5
cdr3_nt: TGTGCCAGCTCGCTAGGCCTCTCTAACTATGGCTACACCTTC
cdr3_aa: CASSLGLSNYGYTF

clone_size: once
j_call: TRBJ2-5
d_call: -
v_call: TRBV14
cdr3_nt: TGTGCCAGCAGCCAAGAGAGGTGGGCGCGAGAGACCCAGTACTTC
cdr3_aa: CASSQERWARETQYF

clone_size: -
j_call: TRBJ2-5
d_call: -
v_call: TRBV10-3
cdr3_nt: TGTGCCATCAGACGATCCCTGGGGGAGACCCAGTACTTC
cdr3_aa: CAIRRSLGETQYF

clone_size: -
j_call: TRBJ2-7
d_call: -
v_call: TRBV4-1
cdr3_nt: TGCGCCAGCAGCCAAGTCCGGGGCTCGGGCGAGCAGTACTTC
cdr3_aa: CASSQVRGSGEQYF

clone_size: -
j_call: TRBJ2-3
d_call: -
v_call: TRBV7-9
cdr3_nt: TGTGCCAGCAGCGCGGGGACAAAAGATACGCAGTATTTT
cdr3_aa: CASSAGTKDTQYF

clone_size: many
j_call: TRBJ1-4
d_call: -
v_call: TRBV6-5
cdr3_nt: TGTGCCAGCGGGGACGGTGCAACTAATGAAAAACTGTTTTTT
cdr3_aa: CASGDGATNEKLFF

clone_size: many
j_call: TRBJ2-3
d_call: -
v_call: TRBV4-2
cdr3_nt: TGTGCCAGCAGCCAAGCTGTCGGGGAGAGCACAGATACGCAGTATTTT
cdr3_aa: CASSQAVGESTDTQYF

clone_size: few
j_call: TRBJ2-7
d_call: -
v_call: TRBV18
cdr3_nt: TGTGCCAGCTCAACCGGGACAAGCTCCTACGAGCAGTACTTC
cdr3_aa: CASSTGTSSYEQYF

clone_size: -
j_call: TRBJ2-3
d_call: TRBD2
v_call: TRBV6-2/TRBV6-3
cdr3_nt: TGTGCCAGCAGTACTGGACTAGCGGGGGAAGATACGCAGTATTTT
cdr3_aa: CASSTGLAGEDTQYF

clone_size: -
j_call: TRBJ1-5
d_call: TRBD1
v_call: TRBV7-2
cdr3_nt: TGTGCCAGCAGAGGGGGCGGGCAGGGTAGGCAGCCCCAGCATTTT
cdr3_aa: CASRGGGQGRQPQHF